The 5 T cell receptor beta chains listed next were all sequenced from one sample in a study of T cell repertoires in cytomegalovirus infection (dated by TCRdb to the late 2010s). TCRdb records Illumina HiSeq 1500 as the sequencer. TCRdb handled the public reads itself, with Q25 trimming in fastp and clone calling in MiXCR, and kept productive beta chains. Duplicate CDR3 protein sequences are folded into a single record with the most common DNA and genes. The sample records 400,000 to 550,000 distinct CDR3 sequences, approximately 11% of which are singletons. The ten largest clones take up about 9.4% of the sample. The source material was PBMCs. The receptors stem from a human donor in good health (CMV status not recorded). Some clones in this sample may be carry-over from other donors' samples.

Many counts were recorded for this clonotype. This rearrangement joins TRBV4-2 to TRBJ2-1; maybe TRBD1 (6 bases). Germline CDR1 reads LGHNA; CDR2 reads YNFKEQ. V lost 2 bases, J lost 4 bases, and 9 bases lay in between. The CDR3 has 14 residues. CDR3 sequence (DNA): TGTGCCAGCAGCCAAACGGACAGATACAATGAGCAGTTCTTC. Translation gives CASSQTDRYNEQFF.

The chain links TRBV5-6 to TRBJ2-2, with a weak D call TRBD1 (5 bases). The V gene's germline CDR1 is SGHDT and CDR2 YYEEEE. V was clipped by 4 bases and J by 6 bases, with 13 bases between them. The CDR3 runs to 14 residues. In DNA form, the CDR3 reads TGTGCCAGCAGCCGTATTGACAGTCCCGGGGAGCTGTTTTTT. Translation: CASSRIDSPGELFF. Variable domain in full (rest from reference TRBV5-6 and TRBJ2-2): DAGVTQSPTHLIKTRGQQVTLRCSPKSGHDTVSWYQQALGQGPQFIFQYYEEEERQRGNFPDRFSGHQFPNYSSELNVNALLLGDSALYLCASSRIDSPGELFFGEGSRLTVL.

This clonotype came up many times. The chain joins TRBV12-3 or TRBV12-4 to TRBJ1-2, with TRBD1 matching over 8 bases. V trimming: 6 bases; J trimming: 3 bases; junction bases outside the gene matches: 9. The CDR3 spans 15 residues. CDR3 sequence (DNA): TGTGCCAGCAGCCGGACCTCGGGACAGGACTATGGCTACACCTTC. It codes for CASSRTSGQDYGYTF.

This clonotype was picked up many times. The CDR3 bases are TGTGCCAGCAGCTTAGCGGGGTGGACTAGCGCCTCCTACGAGCAGTACTTC. It is translated as CASSLAGWTSASYEQYF. This chain connects TRBV7-2 to TRBJ2-7, with 9 bases fitting TRBD2. V trimming: 0 bases; J trimming: 0 bases; junction bases outside the gene matches: 6. Germline V gene sequence: CDR1 SGHTA, CDR2 FQGNSA. The CDR3 loop spans 17 amino acids.

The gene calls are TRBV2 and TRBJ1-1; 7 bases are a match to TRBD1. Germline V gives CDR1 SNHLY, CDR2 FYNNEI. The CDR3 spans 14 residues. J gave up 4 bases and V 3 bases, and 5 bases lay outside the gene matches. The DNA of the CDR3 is TGTGCCAGCAGTGATGTACAGGGGTCCACTGAAGCTTTCTTT. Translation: CASSDVQGSTEAFF.